This TCR beta chain appears in the sequencing data of a study of cytomegalovirus exposure and HLA in healthy donors. Study summary: Across 350 to 500 genotyped donors, 65% to 90% landed in the Caucasian-associated ancestry cluster.

V was clipped by 1 base and J by 2 bases; unmatched bases: 3. Per the germline V gene, CDR1 is SGHRS and CDR2 is YFSETQ. The length of the CDR3 is 15 residues. Points from the study as a whole: In a later analysis, an Asian-associated ancestry cluster reportedly showed fewer N-insertions than the roughly 730-donor mean.

Comment on this clone: Antigen: not known.

This PCR relied on a set of 60 Vbeta primers and 13 Jbeta primers. Generated by immunoSEQ multiplex PCR, the TCRdb table keeps only in-frame clones and is missing some. Of around 150,000 clones in the sample, 65% to 75% were seen once. The chain joins TRBV5-1 to TRBJ2-5; 9 bases are a match to TRBD1. The TCR sequence derives from a man between 60 and 75 years old in good health and CMV-seronegative. Sequencing was done on a sample of PBMCs. CDR3 nucleotide sequence: TGCGCCAGCAGCTTGTGGACAGGGGCGCAAGAGACCCAGTACTTC. The encoded protein is CASSLWTGAQETQYF.